The rows below give T cell receptor beta chains drawn from one sample of a study of blood T cell repertoires in COVID-19. TCRdb's table, derived via immunoSEQ multiplex PCR, lists solely in-frame clones and lacks some. This sample yields approximately 230,000 clones, of which around 84% are seen a single time; 15% to 19% belongs to the top ten. The sample comprised PBMCs or T cells enriched from blood (not recorded which). Receptors were obtained from a man between 18 and 35 years old who had recovered from COVID-19. Each CDR3 is given with its conserved first and last residue. Fields, in order: J gene, D gene, clone size, V gene, CDR3 protein, CDR3 DNA. The D gene is left open where the match is weak. Clone size is given for some rows only: seen once, a few or many times, or a class if the clone is expanded.

TRBJ2-7 - - TRBV15 CATSRDGGLAYEQYF TGTGCCACCAGCAGAGATGGGGGCCTGGCCTACGAGCAGTACTTC
TRBJ2-2 TRBD2 - TRBV19 CASSTRLAGWPTGELFF TGTGCCAGTAGTACTCGACTAGCGGGTTGGCCCACCGGGGAGCTGTTTTTT
TRBJ1-5 - - TRBV2 CASDAGGNQPQHF TGTGCCAGCGATGCGGGAGGAAATCAGCCCCAGCATTTT
TRBJ2-5 TRBD2 - TRBV6-1 CASSDQWEGPGETQYF TGTGCCAGCAGTGATCAATGGGAGGGCCCCGGAGAGACCCAGTACTTC
TRBJ1-6 - - TRBV4-1 CASSQEIALRLDNSPLHF TGCGCCAGCAGCCAAGAGATCGCGCTCCGTTTAGATAATTCACCCCTCCACTTT
TRBJ1-4 - - TRBV19 CASTRGGTNEKLFF TGTGCCAGTACTCGGGGGGGCACAAATGAAAAACTGTTTTTT
TRBJ1-2 - - TRBV5-6 CASSLQGKVGYTF TGTGCCAGCAGCCTTCAGGGGAAAGTTGGCTACACCTTC
TRBJ2-7 - - TRBV11-2 CASSPDSSYEQYF TGTGCCAGCAGCCCCGACTCTTCCTACGAGCAGTACTTC
TRBJ2-5 TRBD1 - TRBV15 CATSRDRGLGETQYF TGTGCCACCAGCCGAGACAGGGGGCTGGGAGAGACCCAGTACTTC
TRBJ1-2 - - TRBV11-2 CASSPRHKQDYGYTF TGTGCCAGCAGCCCCCGACACAAACAGGACTATGGCTACACCTTC
TRBJ2-5 TRBD1 - TRBV7-9 CASSLVRDRETQYF TGTGCCAGCAGCTTAGTTCGGGACAGAGAGACCCAGTACTTC
TRBJ2-2 TRBD2 - TRBV5-4 CASSSLGTRETYTGELFF TGTGCCAGCAGCTCTTTAGGGACTAGAGAAACCTACACCGGGGAGCTGTTTTTT
TRBJ1-3 - - TRBV9 CASSVAPQDRSGNTIYF TGTGCCAGCAGCGTAGCCCCCCAGGACAGATCTGGAAACACCATATATTTT
TRBJ2-2 - - TRBV2 CASKVEVTGELFF TGTGCCAGCAAGGTTGAGGTGACCGGGGAGCTGTTTTTT
TRBJ2-2 TRBD1 - TRBV27 CASSRRTGVTGELFF TGTGCCAGCAGTCGCCGGACAGGGGTTACCGGGGAGCTGTTTTTT
TRBJ1-1 - once TRBV6-5 CASSSNGEYTEAFF TGTGCCAGCAGCTCAAACGGGGAATACACTGAAGCTTTCTTT
TRBJ1-5 - - TRBV5-6 CASSLIGGNQPQHF TGTGCCAGCAGCTTGATAGGGGGCAATCAGCCCCAGCATTTT
TRBJ1-1 TRBD1 - TRBV7-9 CASSGQGTNTEAFF TGTGCCAGCAGCGGACAGGGTACAAACACTGAAGCTTTCTTT
TRBJ1-1 TRBD1 - TRBV3-1/TRBV3-2 CASSLQGGTEAFF TGTGCCAGCAGCCTCCAGGGGGGCACTGAAGCTTTCTTT
TRBJ2-5 - - TRBV7-6 CASSLDRLAFQETQYF TGTGCCAGCAGCTTAGATAGGTTAGCTTTTCAAGAGACCCAGTACTTC
TRBJ2-7 TRBD1 - TRBV7-9 CASSLMDRARYEQYF TGTGCCAGCAGCTTGATGGACAGGGCTCGGTACGAGCAGTACTTC
TRBJ1-4 - - TRBV11-2 CASSLGGIGEKLFF TGTGCCAGCAGCTTAGGAGGCATTGGTGAAAAACTGTTTTTT
TRBJ2-3 - once TRBV5-5 CASSFDGTDTQYF TGTGCCAGCAGCTTCGACGGGACAGATACGCAGTATTTT
TRBJ2-3 - - TRBV2 CASSENSDTQYF TGTGCCAGCAGTGAGAACTCAGATACGCAGTATTTT
TRBJ1-3 TRBD1 - TRBV30 CAWTTGGTGNTIYF TGTGCCTGGACCACAGGGGGCACTGGAAACACCATATATTTT
TRBJ1-2 - - TRBV27 CASSLSAVNYGYTF TGTGCCAGCAGTTTATCCGCAGTTAACTATGGCTACACCTTC
TRBJ2-7 TRBD2 - TRBV12-5 CASGAGTSGSYEQYF TGTGCTAGTGGTGCCGGGACTAGCGGCTCCTACGAGCAGTACTTC
TRBJ1-3 TRBD1 - TRBV5-1 CASSPGTAGNTIYF TGCGCCAGCAGCCCAGGGACAGCTGGAAACACCATATATTTT
TRBJ2-7 TRBD1 - TRBV11-2 CASGRQGAYEQYF TGTGCCAGCGGACGGCAGGGGGCCTACGAGCAGTACTTC
TRBJ1-5 TRBD1 - TRBV19 CASSTTGANGPQHF TGTGCCAGTAGTACGACAGGGGCCAACGGGCCCCAGCATTTT
TRBJ2-1 TRBD2 - TRBV24-1 CATSGAGVGNEQFF TGTGCCACCAGTGGCGCGGGAGTGGGCAATGAGCAGTTCTTC
TRBJ1-2 TRBD1 - TRBV30 CAWTGQGARYGYGYTF TGTGCCTGGACGGGACAGGGGGCGCGGTACGGCTATGGCTACACCTTC
TRBJ1-1 - - TRBV2 CASSAEGISSEAFF TGTGCCAGCAGTGCCGAGGGCATCTCATCTGAAGCTTTCTTT
TRBJ2-3 TRBD2 - TRBV5-5 CASSVSGGGTDTQYF TGTGCCAGCAGCGTAAGCGGGGGGGGCACAGATACGCAGTATTTT
TRBJ1-4 TRBD1 - TRBV24-1 CATSEGQGHGEKLFF TGTGCCACCAGCGAGGGACAGGGGCATGGTGAAAAACTGTTTTTT
TRBJ1-3 TRBD1 - TRBV11-2 CASSLDRGNTIYF TGTGCCAGCAGCTTAGACAGGGGGAACACCATATATTTT
TRBJ1-3 - - TRBV5-6 CASSLFGGNTIYF TGTGCCAGCAGCTTGTTCGGTGGAAACACCATATATTTT
TRBJ2-1 - - TRBV9 CASSVEPSFNEQFF TGTGCCAGCAGCGTAGAGCCTAGCTTCAATGAGCAGTTCTTC
TRBJ1-5 - - TRBV7-2 CASSLGLTGLSNQPQHF TGTGCCAGCAGCTTGGGGCTAACAGGTTTGAGCAATCAGCCCCAGCATTTT
TRBJ2-7 TRBD1 - TRBV11-2 CASSLEPGQGREQYF TGTGCCAGCAGCTTAGAACCGGGACAGGGGCGCGAGCAGTACTTC
TRBJ2-7 - - TRBV28 CASRRQDSYEQYF TGTGCCAGCAGGAGACAGGACTCCTACGAGCAGTACTTC
TRBJ2-2 - - TRBV27 CASTGRATGTGELFF TGTGCCAGCACAGGCAGGGCTACGGGCACCGGGGAGCTGTTTTTT
TRBJ2-5 TRBD2 - TRBV5-4 CASSLLLAGAETQYF TGTGCCAGCAGCCTGCTTTTAGCGGGAGCCGAGACCCAGTACTTC
TRBJ2-5 TRBD2 - TRBV11-2 CASSWTSGGAETQYF TGTGCCAGCAGCTGGACTAGCGGGGGGGCTGAGACCCAGTACTTC
TRBJ1-3 - - TRBV28 CASRDTGNTIYF TGTGCCAGCCGGGACACTGGAAACACCATATATTTT
TRBJ1-2 - - TRBV7-2 CASSSGGRGWGYTF TGTGCCAGCAGCTCTGGTGGGAGAGGGTGGGGCTACACCTTC
TRBJ1-4 - - TRBV18 CASSRSGLATNEKLFF TGTGCCAGCTCGCGCTCCGGGTTAGCAACTAATGAAAAACTGTTTTTT
TRBJ1-3 - - TRBV21-1 CASTLLQGPPSGNTIYF TGTGCCAGCACCCTATTACAGGGGCCCCCCTCTGGAAACACCATATATTTT
TRBJ1-4 TRBD1 few TRBV19 CASSPRTGLEKLFF TGTGCCAGTAGTCCCCGGACAGGGTTGGAAAAACTGTTTTTT
TRBJ2-1 TRBD1 - TRBV15 CATSLVRGSYNEQFF TGTGCCACCAGCCTAGTCAGGGGGTCCTACAATGAGCAGTTCTTC
TRBJ2-3 - - TRBV24-1 CATSPPGTNTDTQYF TGTGCCACCAGCCCCCCCGGGACAAACACAGATACGCAGTATTTT
TRBJ1-2 TRBD1 - TRBV11-2 CASSSTGRYGYTF TGTGCCAGCAGCTCGACAGGGAGGTATGGCTACACCTTC
TRBJ1-2 - - TRBV14 CASRDGGTYGYTF TGTGCCAGCCGGGACGGAGGGACGTATGGCTACACCTTC
TRBJ1-1 TRBD1 - TRBV12-3/TRBV12-4 CASSWTGGTEAFF TGTGCCAGCAGTTGGACAGGGGGCACTGAAGCTTTCTTT
TRBJ1-2 - - TRBV10-2 CASSESTVFQNEGYTF TGCGCCAGCAGTGAGTCAACGGTCTTCCAAAACGAGGGCTACACCTTC
TRBJ2-1 TRBD1 - TRBV27 CASRTGLDEQFF TGTGCCAGCAGGACAGGGTTGGATGAGCAGTTCTTC
TRBJ2-5 - - TRBV4-1 CASSRQGHETQYF TGCGCCAGCAGCCGGCAGGGACATGAGACCCAGTACTTC